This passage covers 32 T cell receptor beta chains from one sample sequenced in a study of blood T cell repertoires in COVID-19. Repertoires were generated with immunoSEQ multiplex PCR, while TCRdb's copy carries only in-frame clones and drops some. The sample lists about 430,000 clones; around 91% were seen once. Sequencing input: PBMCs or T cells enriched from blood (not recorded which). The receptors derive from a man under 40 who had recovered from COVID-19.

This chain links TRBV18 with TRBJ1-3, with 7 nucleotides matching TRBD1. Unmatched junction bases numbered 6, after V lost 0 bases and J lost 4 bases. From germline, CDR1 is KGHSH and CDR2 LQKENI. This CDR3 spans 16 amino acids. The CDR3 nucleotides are TGTGCCAGCTCACCACCACATGGGACAGTGGGAAACACCATATATTTT. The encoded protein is CASSPPHGTVGNTIYF.

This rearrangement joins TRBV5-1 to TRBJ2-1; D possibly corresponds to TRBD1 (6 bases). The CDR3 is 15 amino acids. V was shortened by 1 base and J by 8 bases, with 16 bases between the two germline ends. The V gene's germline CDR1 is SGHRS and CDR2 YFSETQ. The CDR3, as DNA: TGCGCCAGCAGCTTGTGGGGGCAGGGGCTCGATGAGCAGTTCTTC. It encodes CASSLWGQGLDEQFF.

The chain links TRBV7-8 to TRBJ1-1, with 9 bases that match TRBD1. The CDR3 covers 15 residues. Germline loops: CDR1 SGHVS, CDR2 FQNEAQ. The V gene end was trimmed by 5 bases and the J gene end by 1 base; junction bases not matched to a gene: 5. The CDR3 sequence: CASSTDRGGNTEAFF. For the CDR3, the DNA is TGTGCCAGCAGCACGGACAGGGGCGGGAACACTGAAGCTTTCTTT.

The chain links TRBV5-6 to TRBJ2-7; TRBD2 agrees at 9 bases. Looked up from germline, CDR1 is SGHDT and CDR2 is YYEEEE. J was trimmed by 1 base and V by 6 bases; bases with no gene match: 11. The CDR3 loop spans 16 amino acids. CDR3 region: CASIQRGSGGSYEQYF. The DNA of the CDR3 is TGTGCCAGCATCCAGCGTGGGAGCGGGGGGTCCTACGAGCAGTACTTC.

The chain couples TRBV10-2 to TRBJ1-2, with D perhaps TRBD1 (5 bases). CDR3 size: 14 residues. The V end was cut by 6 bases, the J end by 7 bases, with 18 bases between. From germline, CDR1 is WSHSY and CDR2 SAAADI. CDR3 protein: CASSETAGGGGYTF. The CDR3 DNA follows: TGCGCCAGCAGCGAGACAGCGGGCGGCGGTGGCTACACCTTC.

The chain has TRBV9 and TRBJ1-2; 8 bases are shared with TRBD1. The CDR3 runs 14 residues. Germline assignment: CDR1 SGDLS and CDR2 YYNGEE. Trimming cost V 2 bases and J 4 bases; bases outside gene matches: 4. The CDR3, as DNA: TGTGCCAGCAGCGTTGGGGGACAGGTCTATGGCTACACCTTC. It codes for CASSVGGQVYGYTF. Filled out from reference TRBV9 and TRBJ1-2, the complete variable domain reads DSGVTQTPKHLITATGQRVTLRCSPRSGDLSVYWYQQSLDQGLQFLIQYYNGEERAKGNILERFSAQQFPDLHSELNLSSLELGDSALYFCASSVGGQVYGYTFGSGTRLTVV.

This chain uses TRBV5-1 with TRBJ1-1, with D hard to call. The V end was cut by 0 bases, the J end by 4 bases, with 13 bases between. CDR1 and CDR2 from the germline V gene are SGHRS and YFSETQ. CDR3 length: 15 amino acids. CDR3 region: CASSLDSDRGTEAFF. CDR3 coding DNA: TGCGCCAGCAGCTTGGATTCAGATCGCGGCACTGAAGCTTTCTTT.

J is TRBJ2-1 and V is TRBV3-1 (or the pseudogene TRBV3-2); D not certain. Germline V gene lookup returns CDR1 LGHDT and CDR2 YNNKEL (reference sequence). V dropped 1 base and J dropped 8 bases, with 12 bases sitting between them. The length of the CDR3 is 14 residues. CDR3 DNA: TGTGCCAGCAGCCAAGGGCCTGTAGCTTATGAGCAGTTCTTC. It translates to CASSQGPVAYEQFF.

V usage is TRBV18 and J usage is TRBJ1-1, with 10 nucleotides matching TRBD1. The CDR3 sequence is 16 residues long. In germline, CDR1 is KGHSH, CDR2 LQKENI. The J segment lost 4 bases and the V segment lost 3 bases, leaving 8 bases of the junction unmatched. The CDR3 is CASSPSDRGIPTEAFF. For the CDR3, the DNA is TGTGCCAGCTCACCTTCGGACAGGGGGATTCCCACTGAAGCTTTCTTT.

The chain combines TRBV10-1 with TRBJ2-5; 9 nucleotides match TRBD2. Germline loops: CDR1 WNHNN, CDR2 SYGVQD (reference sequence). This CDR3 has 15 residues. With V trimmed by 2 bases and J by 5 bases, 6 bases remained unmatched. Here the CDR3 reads CASSELAGRAETQYF. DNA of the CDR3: TGCGCCAGCAGTGAGCTAGCGGGACGGGCGGAGACCCAGTACTTC.

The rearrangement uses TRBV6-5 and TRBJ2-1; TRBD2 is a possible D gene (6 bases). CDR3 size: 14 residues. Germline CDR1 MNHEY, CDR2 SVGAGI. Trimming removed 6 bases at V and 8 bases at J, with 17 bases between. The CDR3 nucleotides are TGTGCCAGCAGAGCTAGCGCCGAAGCGGATGAGCAGTTCTTC. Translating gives CASRASAEADEQFF.

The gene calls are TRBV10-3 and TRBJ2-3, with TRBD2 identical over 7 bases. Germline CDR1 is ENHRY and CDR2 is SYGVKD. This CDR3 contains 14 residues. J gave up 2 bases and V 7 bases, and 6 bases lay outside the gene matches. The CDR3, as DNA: TGTGCCATCAAACGACTAGCAGACACAGATACGCAGTATTTT. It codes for CAIKRLADTDTQYF.

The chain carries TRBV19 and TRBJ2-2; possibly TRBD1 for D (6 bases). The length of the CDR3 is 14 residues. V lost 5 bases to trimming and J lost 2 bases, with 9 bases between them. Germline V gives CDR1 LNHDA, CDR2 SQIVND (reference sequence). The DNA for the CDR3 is TGTGCCAGTAGTTCACAGGGAAACACCGGGGAGCTGTTTTTT. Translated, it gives CASSSQGNTGELFF.

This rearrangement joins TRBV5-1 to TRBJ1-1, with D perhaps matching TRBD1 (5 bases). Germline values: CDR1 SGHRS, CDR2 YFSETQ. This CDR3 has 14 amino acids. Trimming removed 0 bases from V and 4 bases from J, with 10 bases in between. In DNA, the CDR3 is TGCGCCAGCAGCTTGGCACCAGGGTTCACTGAAGCTTTCTTT. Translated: CASSLAPGFTEAFF.

In DNA, the CDR3 is TGTGCCAGCAGCTCCGGAGCAGCGGGAGGGATGAACGGGGAGCTGTTTTTT. This codes for CASSSGAAGGMNGELFF. The chain employs TRBV7-8 and TRBJ2-2; TRBD2 aligns across 10 bases. J was trimmed by 7 bases and V by 4 bases; bases with no gene match: 12. The germline V gene encodes CDR1 SGHVS and CDR2 FQNEAQ. This CDR3 has 17 residues. The variable domain in full, completed from reference TRBV7-8 and TRBJ2-2, reads GAGVSQSPRYKVAKRGQDVALRCDPISGHVSLFWYQQALGQGPEFLTYFQNEAQLDKSGLPSDRFFAERPEGSVSTLKIQRTQQEDSAVYLCASSSGAAGGMNGELFFGEGSRLTVL.

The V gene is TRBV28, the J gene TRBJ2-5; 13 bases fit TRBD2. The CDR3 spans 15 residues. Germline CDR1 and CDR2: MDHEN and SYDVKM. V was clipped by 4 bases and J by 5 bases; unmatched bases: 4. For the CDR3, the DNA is TGTGCCAGCAGTTGGACTAGCGGGAGCGGGGAGACCCAGTACTTC. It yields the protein CASSWTSGSGETQYF.

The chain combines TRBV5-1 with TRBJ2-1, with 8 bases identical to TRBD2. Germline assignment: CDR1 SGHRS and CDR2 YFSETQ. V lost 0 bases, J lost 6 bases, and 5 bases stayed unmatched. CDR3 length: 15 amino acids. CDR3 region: CASSLGAGVGNEQFF. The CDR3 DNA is TGCGCCAGCAGCTTGGGAGCGGGAGTAGGCAATGAGCAGTTCTTC.

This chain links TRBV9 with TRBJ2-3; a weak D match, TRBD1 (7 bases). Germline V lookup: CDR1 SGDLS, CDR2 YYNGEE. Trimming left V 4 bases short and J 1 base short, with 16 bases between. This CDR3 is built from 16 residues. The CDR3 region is CASSPTGTSGTDTQYF. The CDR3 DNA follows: TGTGCCAGCAGCCCGACAGGGACTTCCGGCACAGATACGCAGTATTTT.

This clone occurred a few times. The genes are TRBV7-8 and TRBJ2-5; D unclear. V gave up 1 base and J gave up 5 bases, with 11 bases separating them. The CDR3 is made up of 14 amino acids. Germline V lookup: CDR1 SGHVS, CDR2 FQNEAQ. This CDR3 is CASSLDWQRETQYF. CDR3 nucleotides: TGTGCCAGCAGCTTAGACTGGCAGAGGGAGACCCAGTACTTC.

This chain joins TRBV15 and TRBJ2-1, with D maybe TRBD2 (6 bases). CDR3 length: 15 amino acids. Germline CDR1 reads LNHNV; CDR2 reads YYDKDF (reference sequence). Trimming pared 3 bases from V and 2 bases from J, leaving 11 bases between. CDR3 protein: CATSRGLPPYNEQFF. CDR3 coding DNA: TGTGCCACCAGCAGGGGACTGCCTCCCTACAATGAGCAGTTCTTC.

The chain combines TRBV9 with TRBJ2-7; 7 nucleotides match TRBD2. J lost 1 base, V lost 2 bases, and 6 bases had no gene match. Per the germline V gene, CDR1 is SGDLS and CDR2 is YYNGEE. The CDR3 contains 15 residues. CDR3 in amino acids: CASSVREGKSYEQYF. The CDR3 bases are TGTGCCAGCAGCGTGAGGGAGGGGAAATCCTACGAGCAGTACTTC. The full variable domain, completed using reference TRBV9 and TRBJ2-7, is DSGVTQTPKHLITATGQRVTLRCSPRSGDLSVYWYQQSLDQGLQFLIQYYNGEERAKGNILERFSAQQFPDLHSELNLSSLELGDSALYFCASSVREGKSYEQYFGPGTRLTVT.

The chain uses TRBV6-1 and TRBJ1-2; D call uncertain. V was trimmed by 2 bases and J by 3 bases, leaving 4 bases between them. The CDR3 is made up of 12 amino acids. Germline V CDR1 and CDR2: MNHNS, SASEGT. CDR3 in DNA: TGTGCCAGCAGTGAACTCCACTATGGCTACACCTTC. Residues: CASSELHYGYTF.

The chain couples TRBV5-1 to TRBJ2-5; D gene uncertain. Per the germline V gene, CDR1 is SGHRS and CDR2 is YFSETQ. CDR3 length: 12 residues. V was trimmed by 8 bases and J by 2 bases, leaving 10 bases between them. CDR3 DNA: TGCGCCAGGACACTCGATCAAGAGACCCAGTACTTC. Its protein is CARTLDQETQYF.

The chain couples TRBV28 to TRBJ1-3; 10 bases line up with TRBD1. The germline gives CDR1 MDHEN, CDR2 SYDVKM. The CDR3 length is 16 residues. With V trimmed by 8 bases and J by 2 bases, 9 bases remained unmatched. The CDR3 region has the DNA TGTGCCAGCTCGTCTCCGGGACAGGGGACTGGAAACACCATATATTTT. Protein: CASSSPGQGTGNTIYF.

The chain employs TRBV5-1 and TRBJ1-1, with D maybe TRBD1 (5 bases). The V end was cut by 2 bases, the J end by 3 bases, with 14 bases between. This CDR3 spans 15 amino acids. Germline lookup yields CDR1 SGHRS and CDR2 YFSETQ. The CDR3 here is CASSFVDRFDTEAFF. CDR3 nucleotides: TGCGCCAGCAGCTTTGTTGACAGATTCGACACTGAAGCTTTCTTT. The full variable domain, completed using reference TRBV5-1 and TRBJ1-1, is KAGVTQTPRYLIKTRGQQVTLSCSPISGHRSVSWYQQTPGQGLQFLFEYFSETQRNKGNFPGRFSGRQFSNSRSEMNVSTLELGDSALYLCASSFVDRFDTEAFFGQGTRLTVV.

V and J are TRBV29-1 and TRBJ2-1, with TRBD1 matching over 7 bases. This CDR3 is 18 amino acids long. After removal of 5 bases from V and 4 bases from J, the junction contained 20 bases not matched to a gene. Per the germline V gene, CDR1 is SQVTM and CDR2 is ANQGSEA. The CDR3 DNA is TGCAGCGTTACCTCACTTTTCCGACGGACAGGAGATTACAATGAGCAGTTCTTC. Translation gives CSVTSLFRRTGDYNEQFF.

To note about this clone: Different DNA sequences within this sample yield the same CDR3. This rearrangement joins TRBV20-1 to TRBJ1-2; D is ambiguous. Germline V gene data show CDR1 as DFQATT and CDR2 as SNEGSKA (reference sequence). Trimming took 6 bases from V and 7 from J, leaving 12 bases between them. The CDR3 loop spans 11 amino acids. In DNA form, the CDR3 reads TGCAGTGCGAGTACGGGGTTTGGCTACACCTTC. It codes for CSASTGFGYTF.

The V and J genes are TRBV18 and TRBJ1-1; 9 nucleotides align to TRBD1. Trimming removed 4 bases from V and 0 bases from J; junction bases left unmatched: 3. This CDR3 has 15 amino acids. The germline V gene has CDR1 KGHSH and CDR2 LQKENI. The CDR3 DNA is TGTGCCAGCTCACTCTGGACAGGGGTGAACACTGAAGCTTTCTTT. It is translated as CASSLWTGVNTEAFF.

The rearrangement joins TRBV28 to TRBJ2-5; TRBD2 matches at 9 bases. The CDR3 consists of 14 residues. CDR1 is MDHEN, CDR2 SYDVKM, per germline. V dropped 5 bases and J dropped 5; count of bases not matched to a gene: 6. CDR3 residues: CASSSSGRGETQYF. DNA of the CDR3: TGTGCCAGCAGTAGTAGCGGGAGAGGTGAGACCCAGTACTTC.

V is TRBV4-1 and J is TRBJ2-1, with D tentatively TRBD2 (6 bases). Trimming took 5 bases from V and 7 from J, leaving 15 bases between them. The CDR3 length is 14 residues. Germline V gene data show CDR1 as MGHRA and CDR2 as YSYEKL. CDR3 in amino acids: CASSWEERANEQFF. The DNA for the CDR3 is TGCGCCAGCAGCTGGGAGGAGCGGGCTAATGAGCAGTTCTTC.

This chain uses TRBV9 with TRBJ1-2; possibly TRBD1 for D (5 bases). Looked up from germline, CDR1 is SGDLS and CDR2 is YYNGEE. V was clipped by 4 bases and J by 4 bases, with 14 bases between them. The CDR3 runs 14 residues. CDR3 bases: TGTGCCAGCAGCAAGACAGTTAAATTCTATGGCTACACCTTC. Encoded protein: CASSKTVKFYGYTF.

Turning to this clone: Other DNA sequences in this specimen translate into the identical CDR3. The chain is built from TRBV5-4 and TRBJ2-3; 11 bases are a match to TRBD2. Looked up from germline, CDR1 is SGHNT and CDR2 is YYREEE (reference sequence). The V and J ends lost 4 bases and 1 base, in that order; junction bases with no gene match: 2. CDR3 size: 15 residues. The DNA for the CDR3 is TGTGCCAGCAGCACGGGACTAGCGGGCACAGATACGCAGTATTTT. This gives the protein CASSTGLAGTDTQYF.